A single sample is the source of the 27 T cell receptor beta chains below, sequenced in a study of chemoradiotherapy in HPV16-positive cancers. Here immunoSEQ multiplex PCR was the method, and the copy in TCRdb shows in-frame clones only, minus some. The table lists tens of thousands of clones, approximately 70% of them singletons. Sampling was carried out from a patient who underwent chemoradiotherapy. All receptors derive from a human donor with HPV-associated anogenital cancer.

The chain couples TRBV5-1 to TRBJ1-1; D not resolved. Germline V gives CDR1 SGHRS, CDR2 YFSETQ. Trimming shortened V by 4 bases and J by 5 bases, and 21 bases separated the two germline ends. This CDR3 has 16 residues. The CDR3 DNA is TGCGCCAGCAGCCCGGCTCGAGCAATTGGGTCAACTGAAGCTTTCTTT. This codes for CASSPARAIGSTEAFF.

This chain connects TRBV28 to TRBJ2-7, with 7 bases aligning to TRBD1. Trimming took 3 bases from V and 3 from J; bases not matched to a gene: 5. CDR3 length: 14 residues. Germline V gene sequence: CDR1 MDHEN, CDR2 SYDVKM. The CDR3, as DNA: TGTGCCAGCAGTTTTTCTGGACAGGACTACGAGCAGTACTTC. Translating gives CASSFSGQDYEQYF.

The chain uses TRBV9 and TRBJ2-2; a weak D match, TRBD2 (6 bases). The CDR3 spans 16 residues. V lost 0 bases and J 5 bases, leaving 14 bases between the germline ends. CDR1 and CDR2 from the germline V gene are SGDLS and YYNGEE. Here the CDR3 DNA reads TGTGCCAGCAGCGTAGGGGGACTCCCGGGGACCGGGGAGCTGTTTTTT. The encoded protein is CASSVGGLPGTGELFF. The full variable domain, with the rest looked up from reference TRBV9 and TRBJ2-2, is DSGVTQTPKHLITATGQRVTLRCSPRSGDLSVYWYQQSLDQGLQFLIQYYNGEERAKGNILERFSAQQFPDLHSELNLSSLELGDSALYFCASSVGGLPGTGELFFGEGSRLTVL.

The chain uses TRBV6-4 and TRBJ2-2; the match to TRBD1 covers 10 bases. The CDR3 has 14 amino acids. Looked up from germline, CDR1 is MRHNA and CDR2 is SNTAGT. V lost 6 bases to trimming and J lost 4 bases; unmatched junction nucleotides: 2. Here the CDR3 reads CASRTGGGTGELFF. In DNA form, the CDR3 reads TGTGCCAGCAGGACAGGGGGCGGCACCGGGGAGCTGTTTTTT.

The CDR3 reads CASSKTGRYEQYF. DNA for the CDR3: TGTGCCAGCAGTAAAACAGGGAGGTACGAGCAGTACTTC. The genes are TRBV28 and TRBJ2-7; perhaps D is TRBD1 or TRBD2 (6 bases each). The CDR3 consists of 13 residues. Germline V gene lookup returns CDR1 MDHEN and CDR2 SYDVKM. With 5 bases removed from V and 4 bases from J, the gap between germline ends came to 12 bases. The full variable domain, its missing parts supplied by reference TRBV28 and TRBJ2-7, is DVKVTQSSRYLVKRTGEKVFLECVQDMDHENMFWYRQDPGLGLRLIYFSYDVKMKEKGDIPEGYSVSREKKERFSLILESASTNQTSMYLCASSKTGRYEQYFGPGTRLTVT.

The chain links TRBV18 to TRBJ2-1; 9 bases line up with TRBD1. V lost 1 base, J lost 5 bases, and 3 bases stayed unmatched. CDR1 and CDR2 from the germline V gene are KGHSH and LQKENI. This CDR3 comprises 15 residues. The CDR3 nucleotides read TGTGCCAGCTCACCACGAGGACAGGGGCACAATGAGCAGTTCTTC. This translates into CASSPRGQGHNEQFF.

The CDR3 region has the DNA TGTGCCAGCAGCATCCCGGGGGGGCTGAAGGAGCAGTACTTC. Its protein product is CASSIPGGLKEQYF. The chain links TRBV11-1 to TRBJ2-7; 8 positions match TRBD2. Germline V CDR1 and CDR2: SGHAT, FQDESV (reference sequence). CDR3 length: 14 residues. V gave up 5 bases and J gave up 7 bases; unmatched junction bases: 10. The variable domain in full, completed from reference TRBV11-1 and TRBJ2-7, reads EAEVAQSPRYKITEKSQAVAFWCDPISGHATLYWYRQILGQGPELLVQFQDESVVDDSQLPKDRFSAERLKGVDSTLKIQPAELGDSAMYLCASSIPGGLKEQYFGPGTRLTVT.

The CDR3 sequence is CASMRASGAYEQYF. CDR3 in DNA: TGTGCCAGCATGAGGGCTAGCGGGGCCTACGAGCAGTACTTC. The chain joins TRBV27 to TRBJ2-7; TRBD2 agrees at 9 bases. Germline lookup yields CDR1 MNHEY and CDR2 SMNVEV (reference sequence). V shed 7 bases, J shed 2 bases, and the junction held 6 bases outside the gene matches. The CDR3 runs 14 residues.

The chain uses TRBV9 and TRBJ2-5, with D possibly being TRBD1 or TRBD2 (5 bases each). With 4 bases removed from V and 0 bases from J, the gap between germline ends came to 13 bases. CDR3 length: 15 amino acids. The germline V gene encodes CDR1 SGDLS and CDR2 YYNGEE. Here the CDR3 DNA reads TGTGCCAGCAGCAAGGGACCCATGTACCAAGAGACCCAGTACTTC. Translating gives CASSKGPMYQETQYF.

This CDR3 reads CASSSRDFPYNEQFF. DNA of the CDR3: TGTGCCAGCAGCTCCCGGGACTTTCCTTACAATGAGCAGTTCTTC. This chain uses TRBV5-4 with TRBJ2-1; possible D gene TRBD2, 6 bases. The length of the CDR3 is 15 residues. Germline CDR1 and CDR2: SGHNT and YYREEE (reference sequence). The V gene lost 3 bases and the J gene lost 4 bases, with 14 bases spanning the gap. Full variable domain (remainder filled in from reference TRBV5-4 and TRBJ2-1): ETGVTQSPTHLIKTRGQQVTLRCSSQSGHNTVSWYQQALGQGPQFIFQYYREEENGRGNFPPRFSGLQFPNYSSELNVNALELDDSALYLCASSSRDFPYNEQFFGPGTRLTVL.

As DNA, the CDR3 is TGTGCCAGCAGCCAGCGGGAGGTAACTAGCACAGATACGCAGTATTTT. Its protein is CASSQREVTSTDTQYF. This sequence joins TRBV9 and TRBJ2-3, with TRBD2 identical over 9 bases. This CDR3 is built from 16 residues. J was trimmed by 0 bases and V by 4 bases; bases with no gene match: 6. CDR1 SGDLS and CDR2 YYNGEE come from the germline V gene.

The gene calls are TRBV7-2 and TRBJ2-7; 13 nucleotides match TRBD2. Germline CDR1 and CDR2: SGHTA and FQGNSA. The junction had 9 bases not matched to a gene; V was cut back by 4 bases and J by 0 bases. This CDR3 spans 18 amino acids. As DNA, the CDR3 is TGTGCCAGCAGCTCTCATGGGACTAGCGGGGATATCTCCTACGAGCAGTACTTC. Its translation: CASSSHGTSGDISYEQYF. Combining the CDR3 with reference TRBV7-2 and TRBJ2-7 gives the whole variable domain GAGVSQSPSNKVTEKGKDVELRCDPISGHTALYWYRQSLGQGLEFLIYFQGNSAPDKSGLPSDRFSAERTGGSVSTLTIQRTQQEDSAVYLCASSSHGTSGDISYEQYFGPGTRLTVT.

The V call is TRBV5-1, the J call TRBJ2-2; 7 bases match TRBD2. V trimming: 5 bases; J trimming: 2 bases; junction bases outside the gene matches: 9. The CDR3 has 16 amino acids. Looked up from germline, CDR1 is SGHRS and CDR2 is YFSETQ. The CDR3: CASRSDGGSNTGELFF. The CDR3 DNA is TGCGCCAGCAGGTCCGACGGGGGGTCAAACACCGGGGAGCTGTTTTTT.

The V and J genes are TRBV7-2 and TRBJ1-1, with a tentative D call TRBD1 (6 bases). Germline-derived CDR1 and CDR2 are SGHTA and FQGNSA. This CDR3 spans 14 amino acids. V lost 1 base and J lost 4, with 10 bases in between. The CDR3 nucleotides read TGTGCCAGCAGCTTAGGACAGGTTCCCACTGAAGCTTTCTTT. Its translation: CASSLGQVPTEAFF.

This chain joins TRBV18 and TRBJ2-2; 7 nucleotides agree with TRBD2. The CDR3 sequence is 15 residues long. The V gene end was trimmed by 2 bases and the J gene end by 1 base; junction bases not matched to a gene: 1. Germline-derived CDR1 and CDR2 are KGHSH and LQKENI. In nucleotides, the CDR3 is TGTGCCAGCTCACCATCTAGCGGGAACACCGGGGAGCTGTTTTTT. The encoded protein is CASSPSSGNTGELFF.

The chain uses TRBV5-1 and TRBJ1-2; TRBD1 matches at 11 bases. CDR3 length equals 14 residues. Germline V gene lookup returns CDR1 SGHRS and CDR2 YFSETQ. V lost 3 bases, J lost 6 bases, and 4 bases stayed unmatched. CDR3 sequence reads: CASSWTGGADGYTF. The DNA of the CDR3 is TGCGCCAGCAGCTGGACAGGGGGCGCGGATGGCTACACCTTC.

V is TRBV7-3 and J is TRBJ1-1, with 9 bases fitting TRBD1. V lost 5 bases and J lost 5; bases outside the gene matches: 3. The germline gives CDR1 SGHTA, CDR2 FQGTGA. The length of the CDR3 is 13 residues. The CDR3 region has the DNA TGTGCCAGCAGCCGGGACAGGGTAACTGAAGCTTTCTTT. Translation: CASSRDRVTEAFF.

The V and J genes are TRBV27 and TRBJ2-6; D is perhaps TRBD1 (6 bases). V was cut by 3 bases and J by 1 base, with 13 bases left in between. Germline V gene lookup returns CDR1 MNHEY and CDR2 SMNVEV (reference sequence). This CDR3 has 17 residues. CDR3 DNA sequence: TGTGCCAGCAGTTTCGGCAGGGGAGTTTCTGGGGCCAACGTCCTGACTTTC. Translated, it gives CASSFGRGVSGANVLTF.

This clone was observed a single time. This CDR3 is missing its conserved last phenylalanine or tryptophan, likely due to a read error. The DNA is omitted, as the CDR3 cannot be located on it reliably, and the CDR3 follows TCRdb's listing. The V gene is TRBV7-9, the J gene TRBJ2-7. Per germline, CDR1 SEHNR and CDR2 FQNEAQ (reference sequence). The CDR3 spans 12 amino acids, including both terminal residues. CDR3 residues: CASSSQRGQEEY.

The V call is TRBV2, the J call TRBJ2-3, with TRBD2 identical over 7 bases. The germline CDR1 and CDR2 sequences are SNHLY and FYNNEI. After removal of 3 bases from V and 2 bases from J, the junction contained 5 bases not matched to a gene. The CDR3 loop spans 15 amino acids. The CDR3 protein is CASSDPLAVTDTQYF. The CDR3 bases are TGTGCCAGCAGTGACCCTCTAGCGGTCACAGATACGCAGTATTTT. Using reference TRBV2 and TRBJ2-3 for the parts outside the CDR3, the full variable domain is EPEVTQTPSHQVTQMGQEVILRCVPISNHLYFYWYRQILGQKVEFLVSFYNNEISEKSEIFDDQFSVERPDGSNFTLKIRSTKLEDSAMYFCASSDPLAVTDTQYFGPGTRLTVL.

The chain is built from TRBV29-1 and TRBJ1-1, with 10 bases matching TRBD1. CDR3 length equals 12 residues. Germline-derived CDR1 and CDR2 are SQVTM and ANQGSEA. Trimming took 6 bases from V and 3 from J; bases not matched to a gene: 1. The CDR3 DNA is TGCAGCGTCGGACAGGGGGACACTGAAGCTTTCTTT. Translation: CSVGQGDTEAFF.

V is TRBV4-1 and J is TRBJ1-2; 12 bases agree with TRBD1. CDR3 length: 17 residues. With V trimmed by 4 bases and J by 6 bases, 12 bases remained unmatched. Germline assignment: CDR1 MGHRA and CDR2 YSYEKL. CDR3 nucleotides: TGCGCCAGCAGCCCGGACCCCCACGGGACAGGGGGCGATGGCTACACCTTC. It specifies CASSPDPHGTGGDGYTF.

J is TRBJ2-7 and V is TRBV2; D unclear. V dropped 5 bases and J dropped 5 bases, with 13 bases sitting between them. The CDR3 sequence is 13 residues long. Per germline, CDR1 SNHLY and CDR2 FYNNEI. The CDR3 DNA follows: TGTGCCAGCAGTAAACACGACAACCACGAGCAGTACTTC. Its protein is CASSKHDNHEQYF. The entire variable domain, with the rest obtained from reference TRBV2 and TRBJ2-7, is as follows: EPEVTQTPSHQVTQMGQEVILRCVPISNHLYFYWYRQILGQKVEFLVSFYNNEISEKSEIFDDQFSVERPDGSNFTLKIRSTKLEDSAMYFCASSKHDNHEQYFGPGTRLTVT.

J is TRBJ2-2 and V is TRBV5-1, with D hard to call. The CDR3 is made up of 14 amino acids. With 4 bases removed from V and 2 bases from J, the gap between germline ends came to 9 bases. From germline, CDR1 is SGHRS and CDR2 YFSETQ. As DNA, the CDR3 is TGCGCCAGCAGCGCAAGGGTAAACACCGGGGAGCTGTTTTTT. Protein: CASSARVNTGELFF.

The rearrangement links TRBV5-1 to TRBJ2-1, with 8 positions matching TRBD1. The germline gives CDR1 SGHRS, CDR2 YFSETQ. With 4 bases clipped from V and 4 bases from J, the junction kept 7 bases outside the gene matches. The CDR3 is 15 amino acids. This CDR3 is CASSSTGGTYNEQFF. The CDR3 nucleotides are TGCGCCAGCAGCAGCACAGGGGGGACGTACAATGAGCAGTTCTTC.

This clone showed up just once. DNA of the CDR3: TGTGCCAGCAGTTTCGATAAGGCTAGCGGGAGTATTGAGCAGTTCTTC. It encodes CASSFDKASGSIEQFF. The chain carries TRBV6-5 and TRBJ2-1, with TRBD2 matching over 10 bases. Germline values: CDR1 MNHEY, CDR2 SVGAGI. Trimming removed 4 bases from V and 9 bases from J; junction bases left unmatched: 12. CDR3 length equals 16 residues.

The V call is TRBV18, the J call TRBJ1-2; TRBD1 matches 7 bases. Losses at the gene ends were 3 bases for V and 2 bases for J; bases not matched to a gene: 6. Germline values: CDR1 KGHSH, CDR2 LQKENI. The CDR3 runs to 15 residues. The CDR3 coding sequence is TGTGCCAGCTCACCGGGGACAGCTAAAAACTATGGCTACACCTTC. It yields the protein CASSPGTAKNYGYTF.